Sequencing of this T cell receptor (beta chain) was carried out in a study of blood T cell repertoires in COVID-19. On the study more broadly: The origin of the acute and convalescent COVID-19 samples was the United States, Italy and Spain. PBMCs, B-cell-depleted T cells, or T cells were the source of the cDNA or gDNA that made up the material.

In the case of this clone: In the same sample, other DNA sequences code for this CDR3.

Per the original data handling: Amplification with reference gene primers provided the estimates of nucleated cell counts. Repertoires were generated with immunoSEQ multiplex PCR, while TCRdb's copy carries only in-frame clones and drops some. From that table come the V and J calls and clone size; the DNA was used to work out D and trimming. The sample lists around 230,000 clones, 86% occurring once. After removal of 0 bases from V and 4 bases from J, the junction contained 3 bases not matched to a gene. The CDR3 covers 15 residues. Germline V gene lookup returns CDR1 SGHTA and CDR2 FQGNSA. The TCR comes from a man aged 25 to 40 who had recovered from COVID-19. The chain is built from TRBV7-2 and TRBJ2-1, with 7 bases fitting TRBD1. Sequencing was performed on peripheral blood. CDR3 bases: TGTGCCAGCAGCTTAGCAGGGGGCAGGTACAATGAGCAGTTCTTC. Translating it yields CASSLAGGRYNEQFF.